A selection of T cell receptor beta chains follows, all from one sample in a study of sequential checkpoint blockade in melanoma. TCRdb's table, derived via immunoSEQ multiplex PCR, lists solely in-frame clones and lacks some. The sample records under 15,000 clones, around 80% being singletons. The sample in question was CD8+ T cells sorted from blood (inferred from file names), obtained from a patient given nivolumab and ipilimumab in sequence. The receptor set was obtained from a human donor with melanoma. The CDR3 runs from the conserved cysteine through the conserved F or W. Fields, in order: J gene, clone size, D gene, V gene, CDR3 protein, CDR3 DNA. The D gene is left open where the match is weak. Expanded clones get a size class; other rows say once, few or many, or leave the size out.

TRBJ1-1 | NA | NA | TRBV4-3 | CASSQDSGFGNTEAFF | TGCGCCAGCAGCCAAGATTCGGGTTTTGGGAACACTGAAGCTTTCTTT
TRBJ1-2 | NA | NA | TRBV6-1 | CASSVRTPNPLGYTF | TGTGCCAGCAGTGTGAGGACACCAAACCCTCTTGGCTACACCTTC
TRBJ1-4 | NA | TRBD1 | TRBV7-9 | CASSPPWAGGEKLFF | TGTGCCAGCAGCCCCCCGTGGGCAGGGGGTGAAAAACTGTTTTTT
TRBJ2-5 | NA | TRBD1 | TRBV5-4 | CASSPGRGQVQTQYF | TGTGCCAGCAGCCCAGGCAGGGGACAGGTCCAGACCCAGTACTTC
TRBJ1-5 | NA | NA | TRBV9 | CASSVGSLNQPQHF | TGTGCCAGCAGCGTGGGCAGTCTTAATCAGCCCCAGCATTTT
TRBJ1-2 | few | NA | TRBV27 | CASTPQGNYGYTF | TGTGCCAGCACCCCACAGGGTAACTATGGCTACACCTTC
TRBJ2-7 | NA | TRBD2 | TRBV5-1 | CASSLAAGGGREQYF | TGCGCCAGCAGCTTGGCGGCTGGCGGGGGTCGGGAGCAGTACTTC
TRBJ1-4 | few | TRBD1 | TRBV7-8 | CASSWMTGILFF | TGTGCCAGCAGCTGGATGACAGGGATACTGTTTTTT
TRBJ1-1 | medium-sized | NA | TRBV7-9 | CAIPSAGGKMNTEAFF | TGTGCCATTCCTTCAGCGGGGGGGAAAATGAACACTGAAGCTTTCTTT
TRBJ2-3 | NA | TRBD2 | TRBV28 | CASITSGTRNTQYF | TGTGCCAGCATAACTAGCGGGACTAGGAATACGCAGTATTTT
TRBJ1-2 | few | NA | TRBV10-3 | CAISDDGVGYGYTF | TGTGCCATCAGTGATGACGGGGTAGGCTATGGCTACACCTTC
TRBJ1-1 | NA | NA | TRBV9 | CASSSVTEAFF | TGTGCCAGCTCTTCGGTGACTGAAGCTTTCTTT
TRBJ2-7 | NA | NA | TRBV13 | CASSLGGGSSYEQYF | TGTGCCAGCAGCTTAGGCGGGGGAAGCTCCTACGAGCAGTACTTC
TRBJ2-3 | NA | NA | TRBV6-5 | CASSYSKGGARDTQYF | TGTGCCAGCAGTTACTCGAAAGGGGGGGCGAGGGATACGCAGTATTTT
TRBJ1-3 | NA | TRBD1 | TRBV19 | CASSTNRGPGNTIYF | TGTGCCAGTAGTACGAACAGGGGGCCTGGAAACACCATATATTTT
TRBJ2-7 | NA | NA | TRBV2 | CARLDRTPSGYEQYF | TGTGCCCGCCTAGATCGGACACCCTCGGGCTACGAGCAGTACTTC
TRBJ2-2 | NA | TRBD1 | TRBV7-9 | CASSLIQGSHTGELFF | TGTGCCAGCAGCTTAATACAGGGGTCCCACACCGGGGAGCTGTTTTTT
TRBJ1-1 | NA | TRBD1 | TRBV28 | CATGTVTEAFF | TGTGCCACCGGGACAGTCACTGAAGCTTTCTTT
TRBJ2-7 | NA | NA | TRBV6-6 | CASRRLPLYEQYF | TGTGCCAGCAGGAGACTACCTCTCTACGAGCAGTACTTC
TRBJ1-4 | NA | NA | TRBV7-6 | CASSPGQGPEKLFF | TGTGCCAGCAGCCCGGGACAAGGGCCCGAAAAACTGTTTTTT
TRBJ2-2 | NA | NA | TRBV7-9 | CASSPWTIRWEGELFF | TGTGCCAGCAGCCCCTGGACGATTCGATGGGAGGGGGAGCTGTTTTTT